The present T cell receptor (beta chain) was sequenced within a study of T cells expressing NK-cell markers. At the level of the study: Sorted CD3+CD56-NKG2C+, CD3+CD56+NKG2C- and CD3+CD56+NKG2C+ T cells were the source of the TCR beta repertoires. Eight donors were sequenced, seven testing HCMV-seropositive and one testing seronegative.

Study observations and caveats: These clonotypes additionally ranked first within the CD3+CD56-NKG2C+ fraction of a handful of donors.

Germline CDR1 and CDR2: SGHTA and FQGNSA. The CDR3 is made up of 17 amino acids. TCR beta libraries carry UMIs added by 5'RACE template switching. TCRdb derives one entry per CDR3 protein from the 5' RACE reads, leaving out DNA. The sample table includes about 260,000 distinct CDR3 sequences. Worth noting for this clonotype: The antigen remains undetermined.

Sequenced: blood T cells: a sorted CD56 or NKG2C T cell subset, CD4+ or CD8+ T cells, or bulk PBMC T cells (not recorded which). This TCR came from a man aged 18 to 30 in good health. The chain carries TRBV7-2 and TRBJ2-2; the TCRdb D gene call, TRBD1, has no DNA to confirm it. The CDR3 sequence is CASSLWGSDRLTGELFF.